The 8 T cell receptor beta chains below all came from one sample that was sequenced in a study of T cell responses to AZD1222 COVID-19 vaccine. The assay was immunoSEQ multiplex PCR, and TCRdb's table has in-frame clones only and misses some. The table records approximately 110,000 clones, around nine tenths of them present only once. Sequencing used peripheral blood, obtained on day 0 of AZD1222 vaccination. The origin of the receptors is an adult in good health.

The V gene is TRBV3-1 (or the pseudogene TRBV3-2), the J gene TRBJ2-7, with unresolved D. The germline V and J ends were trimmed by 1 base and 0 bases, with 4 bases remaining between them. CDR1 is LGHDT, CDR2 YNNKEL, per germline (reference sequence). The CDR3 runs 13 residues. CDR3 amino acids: CASSQAGSYEQYF. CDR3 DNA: TGTGCCAGCAGCCAAGCCGGCTCCTACGAGCAGTACTTC.

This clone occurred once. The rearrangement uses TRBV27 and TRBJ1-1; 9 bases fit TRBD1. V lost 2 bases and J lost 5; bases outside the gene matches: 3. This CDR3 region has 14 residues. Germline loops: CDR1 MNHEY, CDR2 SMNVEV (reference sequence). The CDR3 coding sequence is TGTGCCAGCAGTTTAAGAGGGACAGGGACTGAAGCTTTCTTT. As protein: CASSLRGTGTEAFF.

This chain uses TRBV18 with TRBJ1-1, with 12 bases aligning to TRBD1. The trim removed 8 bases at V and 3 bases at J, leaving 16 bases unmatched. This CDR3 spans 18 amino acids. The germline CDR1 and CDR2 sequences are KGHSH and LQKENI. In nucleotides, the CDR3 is TGTGCCAGCCTACATCGGCCGGGACAGGGGGCGCGGGACACTGAAGCTTTCTTT. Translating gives CASLHRPGQGARDTEAFF.

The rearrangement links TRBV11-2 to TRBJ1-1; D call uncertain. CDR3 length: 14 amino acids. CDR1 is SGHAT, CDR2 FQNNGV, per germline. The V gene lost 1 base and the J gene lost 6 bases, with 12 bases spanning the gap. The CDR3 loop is CASSLVPKRAEAFF. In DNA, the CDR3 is TGTGCCAGCAGCTTAGTTCCAAAGCGGGCTGAAGCTTTCTTT.

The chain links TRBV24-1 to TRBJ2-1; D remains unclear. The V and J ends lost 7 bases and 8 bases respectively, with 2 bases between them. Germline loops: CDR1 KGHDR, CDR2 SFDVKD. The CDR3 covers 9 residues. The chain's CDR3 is CATRDEQFF. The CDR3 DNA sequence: TGTGCCACCAGGGATGAGCAGTTCTTC.

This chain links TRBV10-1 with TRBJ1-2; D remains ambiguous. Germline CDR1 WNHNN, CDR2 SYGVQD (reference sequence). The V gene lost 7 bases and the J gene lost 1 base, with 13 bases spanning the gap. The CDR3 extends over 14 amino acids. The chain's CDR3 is CASTPGIFNYGYTF. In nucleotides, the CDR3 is TGCGCCAGCACCCCGGGCATATTTAACTATGGCTACACCTTC.

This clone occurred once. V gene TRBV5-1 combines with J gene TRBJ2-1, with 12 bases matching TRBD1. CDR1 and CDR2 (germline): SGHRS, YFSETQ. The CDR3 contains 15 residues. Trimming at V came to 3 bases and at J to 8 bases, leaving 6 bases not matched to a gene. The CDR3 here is CASSWGQGAPHEQFF. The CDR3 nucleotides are TGCGCCAGCAGCTGGGGACAGGGGGCCCCTCATGAGCAGTTCTTC.

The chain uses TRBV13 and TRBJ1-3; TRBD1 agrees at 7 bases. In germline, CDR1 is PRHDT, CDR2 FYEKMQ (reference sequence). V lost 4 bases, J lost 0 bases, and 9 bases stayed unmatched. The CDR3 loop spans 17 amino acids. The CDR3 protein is CASSSYPGQVSGNTIYF. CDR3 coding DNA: TGTGCCAGCAGCTCATACCCTGGACAGGTCTCTGGAAACACCATATATTTT. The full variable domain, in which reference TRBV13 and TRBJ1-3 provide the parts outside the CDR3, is AAGVIQSPRHLIKEKRETATLKCYPIPRHDTVYWYQQGPGQDPQFLISFYEKMQSDKGSIPDRFSAQQFSDYHSELNMSSLELGDSALYFCASSSYPGQVSGNTIYFGEGSWLTVV.